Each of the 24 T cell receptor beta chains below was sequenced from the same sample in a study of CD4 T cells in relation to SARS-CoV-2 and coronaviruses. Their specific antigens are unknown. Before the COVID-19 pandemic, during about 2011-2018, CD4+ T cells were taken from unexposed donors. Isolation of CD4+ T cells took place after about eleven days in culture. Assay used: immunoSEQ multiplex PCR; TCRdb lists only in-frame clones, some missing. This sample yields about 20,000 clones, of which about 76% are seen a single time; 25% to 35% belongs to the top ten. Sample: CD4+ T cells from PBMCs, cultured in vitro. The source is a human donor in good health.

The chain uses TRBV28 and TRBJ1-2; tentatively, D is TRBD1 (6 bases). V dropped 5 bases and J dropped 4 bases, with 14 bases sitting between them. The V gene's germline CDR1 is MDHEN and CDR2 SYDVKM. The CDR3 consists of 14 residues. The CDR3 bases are TGTGCCAGCAGTCCTCCGGACAGAAGCTATGGCTACACCTTC. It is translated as CASSPPDRSYGYTF.

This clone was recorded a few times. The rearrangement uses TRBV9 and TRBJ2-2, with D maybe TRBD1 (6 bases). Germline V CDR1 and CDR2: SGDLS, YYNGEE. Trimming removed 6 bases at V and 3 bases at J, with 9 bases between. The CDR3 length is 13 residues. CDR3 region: CASTWTDTGELFF. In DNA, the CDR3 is TGTGCCAGCACGTGGACAGACACCGGGGAGCTGTTTTTT.

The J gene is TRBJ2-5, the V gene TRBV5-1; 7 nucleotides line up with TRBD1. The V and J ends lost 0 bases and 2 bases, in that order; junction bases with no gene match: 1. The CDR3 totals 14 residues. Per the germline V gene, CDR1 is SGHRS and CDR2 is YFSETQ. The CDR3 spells CASSLAGQQETQYF. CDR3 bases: TGCGCCAGCAGCTTGGCGGGACAGCAAGAGACCCAGTACTTC.

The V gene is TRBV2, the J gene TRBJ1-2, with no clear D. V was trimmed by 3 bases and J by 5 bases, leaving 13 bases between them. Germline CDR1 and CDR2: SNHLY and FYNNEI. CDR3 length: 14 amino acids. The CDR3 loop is CASSDGVGRYGYTF. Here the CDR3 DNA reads TGTGCCAGCAGTGACGGGGTAGGTCGGTATGGCTACACCTTC.

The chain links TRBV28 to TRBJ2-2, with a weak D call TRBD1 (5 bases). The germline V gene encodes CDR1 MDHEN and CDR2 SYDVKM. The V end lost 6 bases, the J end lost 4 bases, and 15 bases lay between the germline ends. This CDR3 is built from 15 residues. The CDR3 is CASRWGYPGTGELFF. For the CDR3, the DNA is TGTGCCAGCAGGTGGGGCTACCCGGGCACCGGGGAGCTGTTTTTT.

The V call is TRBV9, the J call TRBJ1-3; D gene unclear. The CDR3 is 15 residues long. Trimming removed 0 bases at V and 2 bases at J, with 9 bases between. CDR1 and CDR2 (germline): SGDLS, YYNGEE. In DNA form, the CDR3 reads TGTGCCAGCAGCGTAGCTCCGAGGACTGGAAACACCATATATTTT. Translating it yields CASSVAPRTGNTIYF.

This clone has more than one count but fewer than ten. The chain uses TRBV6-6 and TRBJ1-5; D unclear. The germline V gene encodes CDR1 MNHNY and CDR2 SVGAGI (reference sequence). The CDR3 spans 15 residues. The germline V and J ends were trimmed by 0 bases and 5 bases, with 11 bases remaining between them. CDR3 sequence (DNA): TGTGCCAGCAGTTACTCGAGGGTGAGAGATCAGCCCCAGCATTTT. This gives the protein CASSYSRVRDQPQHF.

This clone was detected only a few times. This CDR3 reads CASSLALVGAGGYNEQFF. CDR3 nucleotide sequence: TGTGCCAGCAGCTTGGCTCTTGTCGGGGCGGGAGGGTACAATGAGCAGTTCTTC. This chain uses TRBV5-4 with TRBJ2-1; 9 positions agree with TRBD2. V dropped 0 bases and J dropped 4; count of bases not matched to a gene: 11. The CDR3 covers 18 residues. Germline V CDR1 and CDR2: SGHNT, YYREEE (reference sequence).

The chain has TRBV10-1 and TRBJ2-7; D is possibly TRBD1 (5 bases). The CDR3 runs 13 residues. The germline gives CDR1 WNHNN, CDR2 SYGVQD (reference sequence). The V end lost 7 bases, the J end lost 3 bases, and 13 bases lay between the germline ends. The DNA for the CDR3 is TGCGCCAGCACCCTGGGGCCTGGCTACGAGCAGTACTTC. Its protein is CASTLGPGYEQYF.

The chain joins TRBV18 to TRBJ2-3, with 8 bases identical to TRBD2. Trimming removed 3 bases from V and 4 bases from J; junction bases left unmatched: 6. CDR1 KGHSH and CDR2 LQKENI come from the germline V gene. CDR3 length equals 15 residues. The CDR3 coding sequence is TGTGCCAGCTCACCCGCTGGACTAGCAGCAGATACGCAGTATTTT. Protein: CASSPAGLAADTQYF.

The CDR3, as DNA: TGTGCCAGCAGCCGCATACAGGGGCGGGACGCTTTCTTT. Residues: CASSRIQGRDAFF. This chain uses TRBV14 with TRBJ1-1; 7 nucleotides align to TRBD1. V was pared by 4 bases and J by 11 bases, with 10 bases of the junction left unmatched. Looked up from germline, CDR1 is SGHDN and CDR2 is FVKESK. CDR3 length equals 13 residues. Complete variable domain (other parts from reference TRBV14 and TRBJ1-1): EAGVTQFPSHSVIEKGQTVTLRCDPISGHDNLYWYRRVMGKEIKFLLHFVKESKQDESGMPNNRFLAERTGGTYSTLKVQPAELEDSGVYFCASSRIQGRDAFFGQGTRLTVV.

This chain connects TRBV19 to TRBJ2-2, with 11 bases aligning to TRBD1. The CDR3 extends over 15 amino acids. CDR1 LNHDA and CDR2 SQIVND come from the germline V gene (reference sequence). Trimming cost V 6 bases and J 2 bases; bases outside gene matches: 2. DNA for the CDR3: TGTGCCAGTAGCCGGACAGGGGGCAACACCGGGGAGCTGTTTTTT. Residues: CASSRTGGNTGELFF.

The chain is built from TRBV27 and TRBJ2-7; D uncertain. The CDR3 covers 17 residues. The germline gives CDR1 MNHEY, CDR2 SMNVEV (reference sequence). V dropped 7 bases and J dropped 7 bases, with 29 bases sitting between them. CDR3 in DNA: TGTGCCAGCAAAAGCAGGAAAGAATCGTTATCCGTTTTGGAGCAGTACTTC. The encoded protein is CASKSRKESLSVLEQYF.

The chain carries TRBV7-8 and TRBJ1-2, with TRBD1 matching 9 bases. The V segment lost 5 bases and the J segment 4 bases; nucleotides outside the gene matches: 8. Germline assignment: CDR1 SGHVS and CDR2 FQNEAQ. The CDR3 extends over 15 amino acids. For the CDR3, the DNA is TGTGCCAGCAGCCCCCGGGACAGGGCTGCCTATGGCTACACCTTC. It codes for CASSPRDRAAYGYTF.

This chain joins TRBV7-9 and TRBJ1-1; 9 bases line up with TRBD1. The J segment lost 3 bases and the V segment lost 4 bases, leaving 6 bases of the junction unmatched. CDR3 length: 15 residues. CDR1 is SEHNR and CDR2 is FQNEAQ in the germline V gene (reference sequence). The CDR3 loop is CASSSRDREDTEAFF. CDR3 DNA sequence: TGTGCCAGCAGCTCCCGGGACAGGGAGGACACTGAAGCTTTCTTT.

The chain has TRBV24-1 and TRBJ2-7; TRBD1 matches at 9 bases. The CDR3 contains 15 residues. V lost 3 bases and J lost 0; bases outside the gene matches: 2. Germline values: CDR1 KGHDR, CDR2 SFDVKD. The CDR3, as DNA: TGTGCCACCAGTGATCCGGGACAGGGCTCCTACGAGCAGTACTTC. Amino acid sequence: CATSDPGQGSYEQYF.

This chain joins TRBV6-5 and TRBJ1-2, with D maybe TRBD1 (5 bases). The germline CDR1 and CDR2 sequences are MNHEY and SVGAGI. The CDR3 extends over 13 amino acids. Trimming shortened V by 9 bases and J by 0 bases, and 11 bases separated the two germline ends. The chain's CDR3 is CARRDPANYGYTF. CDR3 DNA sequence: TGTGCCAGACGGGACCCAGCTAACTATGGCTACACCTTC.

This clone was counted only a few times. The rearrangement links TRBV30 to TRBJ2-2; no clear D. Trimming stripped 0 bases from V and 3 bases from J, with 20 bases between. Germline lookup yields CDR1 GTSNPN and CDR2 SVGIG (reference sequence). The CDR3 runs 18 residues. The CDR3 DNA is TGTGCCTGGAGTGTACCAAGGACCCAACTGGGGTACACCGGGGAGCTGTTTTTT. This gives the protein CAWSVPRTQLGYTGELFF. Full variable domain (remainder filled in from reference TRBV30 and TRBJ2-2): SQTIHQWPATLVQPVGSPLSLECTVEGTSNPNLYWYRQAAGRGLQLLFYSVGIGQISSEVPQNLSASRPQDRQFILSSKKLLLSDSGFYLCAWSVPRTQLGYTGELFFGEGSRLTVL.

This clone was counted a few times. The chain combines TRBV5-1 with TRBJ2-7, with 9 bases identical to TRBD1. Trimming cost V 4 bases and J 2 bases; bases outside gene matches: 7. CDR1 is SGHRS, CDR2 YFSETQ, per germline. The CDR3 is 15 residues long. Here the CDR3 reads CASSTRQGEAYEQYF. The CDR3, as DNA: TGCGCCAGCAGCACTAGACAGGGGGAAGCCTACGAGCAGTACTTC.

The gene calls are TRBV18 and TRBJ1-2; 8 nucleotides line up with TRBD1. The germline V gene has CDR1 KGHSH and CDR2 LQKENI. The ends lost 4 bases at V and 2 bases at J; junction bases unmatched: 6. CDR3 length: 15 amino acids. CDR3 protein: CASSRPGTGNYGYTF. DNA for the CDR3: TGTGCCAGCTCACGCCCCGGGACAGGAAACTATGGCTACACCTTC.

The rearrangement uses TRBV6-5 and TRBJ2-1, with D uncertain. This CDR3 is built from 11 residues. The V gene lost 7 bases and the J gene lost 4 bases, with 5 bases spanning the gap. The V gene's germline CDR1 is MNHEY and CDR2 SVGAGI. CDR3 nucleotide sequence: TGTGCCAGCACTCGATACAATGAGCAGTTCTTC. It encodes CASTRYNEQFF.

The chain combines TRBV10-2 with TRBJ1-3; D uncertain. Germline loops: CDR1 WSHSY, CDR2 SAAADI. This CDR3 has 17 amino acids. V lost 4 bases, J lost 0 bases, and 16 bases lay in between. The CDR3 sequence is CASSASITTDSGNTIYF. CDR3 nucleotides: TGCGCCAGCAGTGCTTCTATCACTACGGACTCTGGAAACACCATATATTTT.

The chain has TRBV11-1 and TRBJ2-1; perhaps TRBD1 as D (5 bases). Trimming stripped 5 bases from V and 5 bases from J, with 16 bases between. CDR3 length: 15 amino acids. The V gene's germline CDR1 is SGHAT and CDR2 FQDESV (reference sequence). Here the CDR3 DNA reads TGTGCCAGCAGCCATCGGACACCTACGGACAATGAGCAGTTCTTC. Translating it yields CASSHRTPTDNEQFF.

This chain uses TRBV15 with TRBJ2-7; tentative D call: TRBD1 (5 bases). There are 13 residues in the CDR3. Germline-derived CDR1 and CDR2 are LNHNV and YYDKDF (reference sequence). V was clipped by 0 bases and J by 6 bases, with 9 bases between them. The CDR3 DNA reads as TGTGCCACCAGCAGAGATTACCAGGGCGAGCAGTACTTC. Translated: CATSRDYQGEQYF. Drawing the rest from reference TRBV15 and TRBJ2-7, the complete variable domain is DAMVIQNPRYQVTQFGKPVTLSCSQTLNHNVMYWYQQKSSQAPKLLFHYYDKDFNNEADTPDNFQSRRPNTSFCFLDIRSPGLGDTAMYLCATSRDYQGEQYFGPGTRLTVT.